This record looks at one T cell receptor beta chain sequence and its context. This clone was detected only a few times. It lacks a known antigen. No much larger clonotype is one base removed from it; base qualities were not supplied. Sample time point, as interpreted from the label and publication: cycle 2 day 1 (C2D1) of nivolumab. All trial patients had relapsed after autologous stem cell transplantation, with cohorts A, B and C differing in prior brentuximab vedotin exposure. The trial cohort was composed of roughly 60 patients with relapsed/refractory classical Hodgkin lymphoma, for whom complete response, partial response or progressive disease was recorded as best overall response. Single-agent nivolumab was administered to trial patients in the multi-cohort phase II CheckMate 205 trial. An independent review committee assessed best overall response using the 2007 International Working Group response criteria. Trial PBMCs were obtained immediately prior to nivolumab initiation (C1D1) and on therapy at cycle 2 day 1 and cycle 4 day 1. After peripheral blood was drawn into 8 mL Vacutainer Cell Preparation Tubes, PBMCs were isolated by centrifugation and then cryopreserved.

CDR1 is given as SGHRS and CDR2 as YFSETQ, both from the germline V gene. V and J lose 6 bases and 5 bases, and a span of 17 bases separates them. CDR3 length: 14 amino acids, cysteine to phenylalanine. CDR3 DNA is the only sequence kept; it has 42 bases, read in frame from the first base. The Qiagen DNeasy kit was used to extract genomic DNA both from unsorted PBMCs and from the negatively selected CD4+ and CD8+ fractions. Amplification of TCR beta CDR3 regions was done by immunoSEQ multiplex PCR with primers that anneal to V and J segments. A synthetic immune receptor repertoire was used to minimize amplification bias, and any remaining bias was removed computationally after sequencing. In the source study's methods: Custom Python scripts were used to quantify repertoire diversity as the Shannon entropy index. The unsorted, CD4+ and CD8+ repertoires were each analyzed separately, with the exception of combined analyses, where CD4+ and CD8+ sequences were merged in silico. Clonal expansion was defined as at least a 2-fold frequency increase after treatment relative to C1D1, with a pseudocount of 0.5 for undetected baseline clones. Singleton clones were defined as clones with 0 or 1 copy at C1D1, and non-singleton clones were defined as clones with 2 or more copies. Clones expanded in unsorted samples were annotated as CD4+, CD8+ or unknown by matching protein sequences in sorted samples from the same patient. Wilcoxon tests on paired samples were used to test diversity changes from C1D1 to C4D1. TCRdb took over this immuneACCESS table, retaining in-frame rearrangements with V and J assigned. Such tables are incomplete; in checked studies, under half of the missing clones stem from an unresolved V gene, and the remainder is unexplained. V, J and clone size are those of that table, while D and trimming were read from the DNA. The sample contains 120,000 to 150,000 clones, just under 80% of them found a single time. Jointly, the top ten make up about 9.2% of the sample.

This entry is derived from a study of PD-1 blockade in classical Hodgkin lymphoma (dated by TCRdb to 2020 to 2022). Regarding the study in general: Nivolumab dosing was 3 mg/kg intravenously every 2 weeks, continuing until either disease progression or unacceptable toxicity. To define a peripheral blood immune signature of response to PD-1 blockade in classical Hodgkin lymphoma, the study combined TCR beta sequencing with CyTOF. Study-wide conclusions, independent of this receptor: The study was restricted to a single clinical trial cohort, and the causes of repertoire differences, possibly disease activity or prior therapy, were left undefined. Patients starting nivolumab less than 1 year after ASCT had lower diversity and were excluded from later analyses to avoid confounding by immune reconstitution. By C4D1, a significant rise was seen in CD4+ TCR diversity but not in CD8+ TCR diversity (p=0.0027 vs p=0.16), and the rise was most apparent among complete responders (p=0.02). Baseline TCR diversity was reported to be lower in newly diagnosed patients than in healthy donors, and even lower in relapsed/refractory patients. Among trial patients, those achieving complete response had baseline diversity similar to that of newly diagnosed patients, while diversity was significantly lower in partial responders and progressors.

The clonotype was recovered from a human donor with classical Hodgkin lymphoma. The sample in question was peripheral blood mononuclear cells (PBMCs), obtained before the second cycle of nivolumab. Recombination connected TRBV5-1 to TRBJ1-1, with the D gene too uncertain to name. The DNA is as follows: TGCGCCAGCAAGACCAGGTATGAGAGTACTGAAGCTTTCTTT. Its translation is CASKTRYESTEAFF.